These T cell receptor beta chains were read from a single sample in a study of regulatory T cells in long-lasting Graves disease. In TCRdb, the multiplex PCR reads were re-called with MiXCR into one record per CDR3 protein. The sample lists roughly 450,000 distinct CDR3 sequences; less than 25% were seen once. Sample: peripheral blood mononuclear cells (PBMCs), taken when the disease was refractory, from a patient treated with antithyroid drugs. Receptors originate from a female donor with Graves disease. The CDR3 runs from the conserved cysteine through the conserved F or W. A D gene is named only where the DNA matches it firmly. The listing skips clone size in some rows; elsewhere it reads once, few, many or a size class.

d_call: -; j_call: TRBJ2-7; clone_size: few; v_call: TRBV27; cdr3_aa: CASAGVAPYEQYF; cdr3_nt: TGTGCCAGCGCAGGGGTCGCCCCCTACGAGCAGTACTTC
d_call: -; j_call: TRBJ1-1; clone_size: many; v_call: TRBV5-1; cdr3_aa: CASSLSGKMTEAFF; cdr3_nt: TGCGCCAGCAGCCTATCCGGGAAAATGACTGAAGCTTTCTTT
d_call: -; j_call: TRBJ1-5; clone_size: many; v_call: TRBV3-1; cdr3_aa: CASSQDEQVNQPQHF; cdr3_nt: TGTGCCAGCAGCCAAGATGAACAGGTCAATCAGCCCCAGCATTTT
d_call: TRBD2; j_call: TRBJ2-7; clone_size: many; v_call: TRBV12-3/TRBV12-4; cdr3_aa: CASSLKAGGKFEQYF; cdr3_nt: TGTGCCAGCAGTCTAAAAGCGGGAGGAAAATTCGAGCAGTACTTC
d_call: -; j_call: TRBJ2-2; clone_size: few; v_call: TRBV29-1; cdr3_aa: CSVTGWTGELFF; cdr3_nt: TGCAGCGTAACAGGGTGGACCGGGGAGCTGTTTTTT
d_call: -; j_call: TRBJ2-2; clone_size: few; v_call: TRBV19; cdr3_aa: CASSPYRAQNTGELFF; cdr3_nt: TGTGCCAGTAGTCCATACAGGGCTCAGAACACCGGGGAGCTGTTTTTT
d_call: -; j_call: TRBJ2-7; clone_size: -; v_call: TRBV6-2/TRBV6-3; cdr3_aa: CASSYWRGGGIYEQYF; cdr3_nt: TGTGCCAGCAGTTACTGGAGGGGGGGGGGTATATACGAGCAGTACTTC
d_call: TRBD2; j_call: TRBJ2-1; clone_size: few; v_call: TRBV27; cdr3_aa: CASSPHRTSGSGHEQFF; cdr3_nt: TGTGCCAGCAGTCCGCATCGGACTAGCGGGAGTGGTCATGAGCAGTTCTTC
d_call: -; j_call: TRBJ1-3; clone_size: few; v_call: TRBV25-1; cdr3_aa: CASTPTATDFSSGNTIYF; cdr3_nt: TGTGCCAGCACCCCCACTGCGACCGACTTTAGCTCTGGAAACACCATATATTTT
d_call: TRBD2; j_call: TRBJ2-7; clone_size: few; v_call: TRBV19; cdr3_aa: CASSLGTSGSRYREQYF; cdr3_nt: TGTGCCAGTAGCCTCGGGACTAGCGGGAGCCGGTATCGGGAGCAGTACTTC
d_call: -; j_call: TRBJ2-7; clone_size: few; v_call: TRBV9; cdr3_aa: CASSVDNVGSYEQYF; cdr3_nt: TGTGCCAGCAGCGTAGATAACGTTGGCTCCTACGAGCAGTACTTC
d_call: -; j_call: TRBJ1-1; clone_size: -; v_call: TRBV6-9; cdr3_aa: CASSSTGALNTEAFF; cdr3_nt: TGTGCCAGCAGTTCTACGGGGGCTCTGAACACTGAAGCTTTCTTT
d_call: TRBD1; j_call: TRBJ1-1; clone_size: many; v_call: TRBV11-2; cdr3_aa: CASSLISQGAGTEAFF; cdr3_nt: TGTGCCAGCAGCTTAATCTCGCAGGGGGCTGGCACTGAAGCTTTCTTT
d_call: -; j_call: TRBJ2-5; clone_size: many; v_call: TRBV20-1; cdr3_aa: CSAPSPQETQYF; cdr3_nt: TGCAGTGCCCCCTCTCCGCAAGAGACCCAGTACTTC
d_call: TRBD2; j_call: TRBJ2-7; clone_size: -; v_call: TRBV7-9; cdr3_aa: CASASGGAEDEQYF; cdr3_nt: TGTGCCAGCGCCTCGGGGGGGGCAGAAGACGAGCAGTACTTC
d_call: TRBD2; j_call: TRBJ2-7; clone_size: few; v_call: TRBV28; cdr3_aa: CASKASGSSEQYF; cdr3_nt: TGTGCCAGCAAGGCTAGCGGGAGTTCCGAGCAGTACTTC
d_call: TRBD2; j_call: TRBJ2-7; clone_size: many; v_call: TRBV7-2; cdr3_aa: CASSPRTSGTPYEQYF; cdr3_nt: TGTGCCAGCAGCCCCAGGACTAGCGGGACGCCCTACGAGCAGTACTTC
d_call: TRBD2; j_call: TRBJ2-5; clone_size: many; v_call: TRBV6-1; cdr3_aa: CASRVSGFGETQYF; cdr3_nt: TGTGCCAGCAGAGTTAGCGGGTTTGGAGAGACCCAGTACTTC
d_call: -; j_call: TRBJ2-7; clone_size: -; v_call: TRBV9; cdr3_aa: CASSVSYATVGEQYF; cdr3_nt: TGTGCCAGCAGCGTATCTTATGCCACCGTCGGCGAGCAGTACTTC
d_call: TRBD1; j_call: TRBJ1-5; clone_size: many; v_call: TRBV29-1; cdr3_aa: CSVGQGVNSNQPQHF; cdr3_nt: TGCAGCGTCGGACAGGGGGTAAATAGCAATCAGCCCCAGCATTTT
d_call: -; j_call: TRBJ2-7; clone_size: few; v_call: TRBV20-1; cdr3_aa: CSAREGNLRYEQYF; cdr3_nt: TGCAGTGCTAGAGAGGGGAACCTCAGATACGAGCAGTACTTC
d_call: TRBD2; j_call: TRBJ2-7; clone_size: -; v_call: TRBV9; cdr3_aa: CASSETSGSSYEQYF; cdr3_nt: TGTGCCAGCAGCGAAACTAGCGGGAGCTCCTACGAGCAGTACTTC
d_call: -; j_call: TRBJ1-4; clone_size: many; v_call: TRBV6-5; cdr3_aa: CASSYSAGENEKLFF; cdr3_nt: TGTGCCAGCAGTTACTCGGCAGGGGAGAATGAAAAACTGTTTTTT
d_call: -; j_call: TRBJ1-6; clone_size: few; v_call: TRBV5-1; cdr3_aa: CASSLRRGESSPLHF; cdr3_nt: TGCGCCAGCAGCTTGAGAAGGGGAGAGAGTTCACCCCTCCACTTT
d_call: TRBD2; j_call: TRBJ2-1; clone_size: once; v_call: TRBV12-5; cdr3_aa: CASGLVDRTAEGSGRAFSYNEQFF; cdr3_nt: TGTGCTAGTGGTTTGGTAGATCGGACCGCGGAGGGTAGCGGGAGGGCCTTCTCCTACAATGAGCAGTTCTTC
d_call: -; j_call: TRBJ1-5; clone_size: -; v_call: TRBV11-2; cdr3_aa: CASSLWPGQNSNQPQHF; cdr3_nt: TGTGCCAGCAGCTTATGGCCAGGGCAGAATAGCAATCAGCCCCAGCATTTT
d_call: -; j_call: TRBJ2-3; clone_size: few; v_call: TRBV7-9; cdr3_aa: CASSPIAGTDTQYF; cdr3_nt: TGTGCCAGCAGCCCAATAGCTGGCACAGATACGCAGTATTTT
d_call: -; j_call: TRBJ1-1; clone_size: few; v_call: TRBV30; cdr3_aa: CAWSGGNEAFF; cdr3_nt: TGTGCCTGGAGTGGAGGCAATGAAGCTTTCTTT
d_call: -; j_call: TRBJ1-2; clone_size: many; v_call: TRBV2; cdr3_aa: CASSELTGSLRGYTF; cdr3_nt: TGTGCCAGCAGTGAATTAACAGGGTCCTTGCGTGGCTACACCTTC
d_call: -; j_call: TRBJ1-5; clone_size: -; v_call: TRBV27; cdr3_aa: CASSFRGAVWGDSNQPQHF; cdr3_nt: TGTGCCAGCAGTTTTAGGGGAGCGGTGTGGGGGGATAGCAATCAGCCCCAGCATTTT
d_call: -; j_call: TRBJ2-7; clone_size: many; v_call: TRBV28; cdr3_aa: CASSSGREEAYYEQYF; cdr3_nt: TGTGCCAGCAGTTCGGGCCGGGAAGAGGCATACTACGAGCAGTACTTC
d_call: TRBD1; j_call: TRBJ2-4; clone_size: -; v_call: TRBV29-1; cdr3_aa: CSAGGTVAKNIQYF; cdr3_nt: TGCAGCGCCGGTGGGACAGTAGCCAAAAACATTCAGTACTTC
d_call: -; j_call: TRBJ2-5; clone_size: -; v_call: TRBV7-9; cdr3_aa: CASSSRDTRTQETQYF; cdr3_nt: TGTGCCAGCAGCTCCCGGGACACGCGTACCCAAGAGACCCAGTACTTC
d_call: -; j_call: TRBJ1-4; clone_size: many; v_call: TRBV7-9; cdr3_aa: CASTPEVDEKLFF; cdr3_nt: TGTGCCAGCACCCCAGAGGTGGATGAAAAACTGTTTTTT
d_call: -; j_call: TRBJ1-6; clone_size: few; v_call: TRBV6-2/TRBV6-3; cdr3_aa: CASSERADSPLHF; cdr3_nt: TGTGCCAGCAGTGAGAGGGCGGATTCACCCCTCCACTTT
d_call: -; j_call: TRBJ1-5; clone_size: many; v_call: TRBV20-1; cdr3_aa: CSASRAKVWDQPQHF; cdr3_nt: TGCAGTGCCTCCCGTGCGAAGGTGTGGGATCAGCCCCAGCATTTT
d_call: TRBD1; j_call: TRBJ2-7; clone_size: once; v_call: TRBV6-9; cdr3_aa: CASSYDTGQGKAYEQYF; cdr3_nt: TGTGCCAGCAGTTACGACACCGGACAGGGCAAGGCGTACGAGCAGTACTTC
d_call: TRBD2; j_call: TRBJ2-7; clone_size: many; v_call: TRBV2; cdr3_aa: CASGGVAGVREQYF; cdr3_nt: TGTGCCAGCGGAGGGGTAGCGGGAGTTCGCGAGCAGTACTTC
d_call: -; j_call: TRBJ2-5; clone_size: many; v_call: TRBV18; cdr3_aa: CASSREVGMETQYF; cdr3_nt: TGTGCCAGCTCACGCGAAGTTGGGATGGAGACCCAGTACTTC
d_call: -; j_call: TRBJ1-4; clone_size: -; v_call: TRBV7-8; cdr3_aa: CASSLRSRSTNEKLFF; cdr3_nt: TGTGCCAGCAGCCTAAGGTCGCGGTCAACTAATGAAAAACTGTTTTTT
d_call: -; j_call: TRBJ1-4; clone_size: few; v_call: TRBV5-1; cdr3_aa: CASSSGLLGEKLFF; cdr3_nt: TGCGCCAGCAGCTCTGGACTTCTCGGCGAAAAACTGTTTTTT
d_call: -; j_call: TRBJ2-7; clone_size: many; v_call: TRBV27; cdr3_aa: CASSFNPDRAYEQYF; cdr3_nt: TGTGCCAGCAGTTTCAACCCGGATCGCGCCTACGAGCAGTACTTC
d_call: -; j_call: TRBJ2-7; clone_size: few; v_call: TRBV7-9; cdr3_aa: CASSPPWGHEQYF; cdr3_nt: TGTGCCAGCAGCCCCCCGTGGGGTCACGAGCAGTACTTC
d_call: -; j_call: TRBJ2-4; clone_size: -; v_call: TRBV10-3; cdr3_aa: CAISPGQNNIQYF; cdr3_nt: TGTGCCATCAGTCCAGGACAGAACAACATTCAGTACTTC
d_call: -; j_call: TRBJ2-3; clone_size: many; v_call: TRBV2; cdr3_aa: CASSELWGKGTDTQYF; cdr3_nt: TGTGCCAGCAGTGAACTCTGGGGGAAGGGCACAGATACGCAGTATTTT
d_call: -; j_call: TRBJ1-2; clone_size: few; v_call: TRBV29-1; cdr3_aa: CSVKTGLSPGYTF; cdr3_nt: TGCAGCGTAAAGACAGGCCTTTCCCCTGGCTACACCTTC
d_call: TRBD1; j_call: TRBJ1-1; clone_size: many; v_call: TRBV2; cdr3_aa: CASSGWAEDRGTEAFF; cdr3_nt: TGTGCCAGCAGCGGCTGGGCAGAGGACAGGGGCACTGAAGCTTTCTTT
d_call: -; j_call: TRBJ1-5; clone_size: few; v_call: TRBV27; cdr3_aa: CASSLIGNSNQPQHF; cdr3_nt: TGTGCCAGCAGTTTAATCGGGAATAGCAATCAGCCCCAGCATTTT
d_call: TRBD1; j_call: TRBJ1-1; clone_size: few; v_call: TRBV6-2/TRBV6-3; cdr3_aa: CASSHSTGDTEAFF; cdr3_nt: TGTGCCAGCAGTCACTCGACAGGGGATACTGAAGCTTTCTTT
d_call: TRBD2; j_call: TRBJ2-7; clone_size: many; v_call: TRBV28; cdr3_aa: CGTSGIDNPYEQYF; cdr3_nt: TGTGGGACTAGCGGGATCGATAACCCCTACGAGCAGTACTTC
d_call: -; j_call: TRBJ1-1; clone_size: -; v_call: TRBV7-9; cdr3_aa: CASSLTASGSTEAFF; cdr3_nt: TGTGCCAGCAGCTTAACCGCTTCGGGGAGCACTGAAGCTTTCTTT
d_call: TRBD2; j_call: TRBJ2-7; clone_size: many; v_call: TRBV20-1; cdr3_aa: CSVWRRESSYEQYF; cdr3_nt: TGCAGTGTATGGAGGCGGGAGAGCTCCTACGAGCAGTACTTC
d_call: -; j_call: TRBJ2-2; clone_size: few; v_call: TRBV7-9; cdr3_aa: CASSLGEGKDTGELFF; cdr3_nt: TGTGCCAGCAGCTTAGGAGAAGGGAAGGACACCGGGGAGCTGTTTTTT
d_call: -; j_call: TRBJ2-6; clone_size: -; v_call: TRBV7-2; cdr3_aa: CASSPSWGSGANVLTF; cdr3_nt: TGTGCCAGCAGCCCCTCATGGGGGTCTGGGGCCAACGTCCTGACTTTC
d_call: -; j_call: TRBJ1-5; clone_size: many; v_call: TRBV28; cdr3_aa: CASSPTGLPQHF; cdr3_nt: TGTGCCAGCAGTCCAACCGGATTGCCCCAGCATTTT
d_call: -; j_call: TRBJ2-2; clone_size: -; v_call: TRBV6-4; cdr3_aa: CASRRADRTGELFF; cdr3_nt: TGTGCCAGCAGACGGGCAGACCGCACCGGGGAGCTGTTTTTT
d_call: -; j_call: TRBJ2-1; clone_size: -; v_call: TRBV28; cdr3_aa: CASTNEIGHLPRFF; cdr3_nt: TGTGCCAGCACCAACGAAATAGGACACCTCCCGAGGTTCTTC